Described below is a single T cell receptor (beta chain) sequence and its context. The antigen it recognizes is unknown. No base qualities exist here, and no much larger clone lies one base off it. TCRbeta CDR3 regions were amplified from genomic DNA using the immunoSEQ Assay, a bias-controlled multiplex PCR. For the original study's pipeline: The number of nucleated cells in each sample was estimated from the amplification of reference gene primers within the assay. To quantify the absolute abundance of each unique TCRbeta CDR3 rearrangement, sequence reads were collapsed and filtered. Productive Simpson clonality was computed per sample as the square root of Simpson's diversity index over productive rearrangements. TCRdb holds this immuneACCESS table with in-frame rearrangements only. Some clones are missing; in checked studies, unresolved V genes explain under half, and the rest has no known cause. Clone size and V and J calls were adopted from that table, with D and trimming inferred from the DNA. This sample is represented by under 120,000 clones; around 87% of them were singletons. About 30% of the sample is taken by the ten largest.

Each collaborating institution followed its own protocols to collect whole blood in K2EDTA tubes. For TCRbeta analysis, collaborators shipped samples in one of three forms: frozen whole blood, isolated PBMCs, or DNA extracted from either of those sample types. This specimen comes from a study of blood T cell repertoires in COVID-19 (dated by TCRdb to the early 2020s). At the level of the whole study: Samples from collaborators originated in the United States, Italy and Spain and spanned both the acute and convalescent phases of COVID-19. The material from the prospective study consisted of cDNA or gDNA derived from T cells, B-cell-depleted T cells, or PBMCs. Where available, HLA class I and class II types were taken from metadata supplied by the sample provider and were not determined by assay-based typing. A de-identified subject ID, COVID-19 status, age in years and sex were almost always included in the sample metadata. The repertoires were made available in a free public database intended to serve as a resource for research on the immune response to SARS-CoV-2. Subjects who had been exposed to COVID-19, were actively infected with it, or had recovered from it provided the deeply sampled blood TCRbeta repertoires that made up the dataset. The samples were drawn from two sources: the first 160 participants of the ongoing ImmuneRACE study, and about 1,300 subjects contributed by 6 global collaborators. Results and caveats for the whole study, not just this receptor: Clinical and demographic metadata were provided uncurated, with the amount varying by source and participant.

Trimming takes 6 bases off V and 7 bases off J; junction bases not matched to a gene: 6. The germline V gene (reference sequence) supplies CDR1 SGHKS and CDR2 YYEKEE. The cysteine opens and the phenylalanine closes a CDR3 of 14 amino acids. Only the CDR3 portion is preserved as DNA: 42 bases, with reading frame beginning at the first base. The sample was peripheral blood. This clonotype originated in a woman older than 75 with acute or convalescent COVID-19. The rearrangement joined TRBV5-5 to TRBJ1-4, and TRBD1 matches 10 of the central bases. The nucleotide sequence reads TGTGCCAGCATGCTGACAGGGGGCAGTGAAAAACTGTTTTTT. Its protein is CASMLTGGSEKLFF.